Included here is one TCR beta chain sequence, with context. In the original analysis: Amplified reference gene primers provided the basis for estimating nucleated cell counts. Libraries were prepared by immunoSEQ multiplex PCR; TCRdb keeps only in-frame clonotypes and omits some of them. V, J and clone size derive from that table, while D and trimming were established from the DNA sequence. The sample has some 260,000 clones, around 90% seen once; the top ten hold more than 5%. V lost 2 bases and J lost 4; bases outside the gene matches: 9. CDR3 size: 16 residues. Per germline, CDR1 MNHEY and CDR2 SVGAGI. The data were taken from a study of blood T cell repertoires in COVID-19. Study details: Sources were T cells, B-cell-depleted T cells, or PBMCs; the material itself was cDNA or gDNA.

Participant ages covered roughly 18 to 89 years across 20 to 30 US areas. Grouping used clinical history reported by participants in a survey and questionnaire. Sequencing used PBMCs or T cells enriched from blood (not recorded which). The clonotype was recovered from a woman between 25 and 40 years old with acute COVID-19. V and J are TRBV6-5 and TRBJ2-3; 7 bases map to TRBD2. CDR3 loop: CASSYQTSFSADTQYF. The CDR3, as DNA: TGTGCCAGCAGTTACCAGACTAGCTTTTCGGCAGATACGCAGTATTTT.